Described below is a single TCR beta chain sequence and its context. Method: immunoSEQ multiplex PCR; TCRdb's copy keeps in-frame clones and lacks some. This sample carries fewer than 95,000 clones, over 80% of them seen once, and the ten largest clones take about 0.45%. This record comes from a study of OX40 agonist ivuxolimab in advanced cancers. Study-wide background: At doses from 0.01 to 10 mg/kg, patients were given intravenous ivuxolimab every 2 weeks.

Trimming removed 4 bases from V and 0 bases from J, with 8 bases in between. Germline V gene data show CDR1 as MNHNY and CDR2 as SVGAGI (reference sequence). CDR3 size: 14 residues. V is TRBV6-6 and J is TRBJ2-3, with D possibly being TRBD1 (5 bases). Sequenced material: CD4+ or CD8+ T cells sorted from blood, taken in a trial of the OX40 agonist ivuxolimab. The clonotype originates from an adult with an advanced solid tumor such as melanoma, head and neck, liver or kidney cancer. DNA for the CDR3: TGTGCCAGCAGTTTAGGGGTTAGCACAGATACGCAGTATTTT. Translated, it gives CASSLGVSTDTQYF.